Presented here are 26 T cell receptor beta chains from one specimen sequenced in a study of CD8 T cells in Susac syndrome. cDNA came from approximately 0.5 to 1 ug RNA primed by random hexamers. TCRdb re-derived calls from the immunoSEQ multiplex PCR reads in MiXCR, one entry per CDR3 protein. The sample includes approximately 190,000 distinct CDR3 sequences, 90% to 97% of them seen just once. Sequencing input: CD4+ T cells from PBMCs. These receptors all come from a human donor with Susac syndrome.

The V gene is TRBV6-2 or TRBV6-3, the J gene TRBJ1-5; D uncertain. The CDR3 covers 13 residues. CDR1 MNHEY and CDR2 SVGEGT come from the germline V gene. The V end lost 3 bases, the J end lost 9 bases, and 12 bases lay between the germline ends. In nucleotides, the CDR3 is TGTGCCAGCAGTTATTCAGCGGGATGGCCCCAGCATTTT. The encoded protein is CASSYSAGWPQHF.

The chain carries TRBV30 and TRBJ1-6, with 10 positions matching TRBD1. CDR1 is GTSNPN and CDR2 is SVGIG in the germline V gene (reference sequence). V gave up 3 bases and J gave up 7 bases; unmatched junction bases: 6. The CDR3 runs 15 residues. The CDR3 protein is CAWRNSGQGNSPLHF. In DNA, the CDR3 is TGTGCCTGGAGAAATTCGGGACAGGGGAATTCACCCCTCCACTTT.

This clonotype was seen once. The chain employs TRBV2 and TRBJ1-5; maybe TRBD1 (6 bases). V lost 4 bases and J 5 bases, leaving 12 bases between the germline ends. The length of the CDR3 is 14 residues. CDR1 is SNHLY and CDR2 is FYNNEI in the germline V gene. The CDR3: CASSGQGLDQPQHF. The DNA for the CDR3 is TGTGCCAGCAGTGGGCAGGGGCTCGATCAGCCCCAGCATTTT.

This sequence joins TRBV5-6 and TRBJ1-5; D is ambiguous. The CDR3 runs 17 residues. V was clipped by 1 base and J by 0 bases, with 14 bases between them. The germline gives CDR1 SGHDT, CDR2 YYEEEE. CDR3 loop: CASSLTRDDYSNQPQHF. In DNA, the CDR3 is TGTGCCAGCAGCTTGACCCGGGATGATTATAGCAATCAGCCCCAGCATTTT.

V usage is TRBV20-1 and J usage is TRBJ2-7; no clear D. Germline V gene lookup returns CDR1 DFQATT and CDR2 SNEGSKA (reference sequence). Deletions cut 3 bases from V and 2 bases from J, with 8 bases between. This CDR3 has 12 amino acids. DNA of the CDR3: TGCAGTGCTAGGGAGCACACCTACGAGCAGTACTTC. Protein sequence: CSAREHTYEQYF.

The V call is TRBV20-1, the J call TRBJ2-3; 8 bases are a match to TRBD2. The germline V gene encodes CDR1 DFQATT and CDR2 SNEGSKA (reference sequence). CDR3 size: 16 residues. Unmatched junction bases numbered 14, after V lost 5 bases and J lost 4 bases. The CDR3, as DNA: TGCAGTGCTTGGGCGGGGGGTCTAGCAGGCCCAGATACGCAGTATTTT. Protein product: CSAWAGGLAGPDTQYF.

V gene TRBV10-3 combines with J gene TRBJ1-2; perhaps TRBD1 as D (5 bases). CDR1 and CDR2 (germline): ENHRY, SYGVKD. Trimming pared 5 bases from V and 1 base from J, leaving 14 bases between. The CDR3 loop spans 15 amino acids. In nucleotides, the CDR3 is TGTGCCATCAGTCCTGACGGGGCCTTTAACTATGGCTACACCTTC. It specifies CAISPDGAFNYGYTF.

DNA of the CDR3: TGTGCCAGCAGTTTCGACCCCTCTGGAAACACCATATATTTT. Protein: CASSFDPSGNTIYF. The rearrangement links TRBV6-6 to TRBJ1-3, with unresolved D. Germline V CDR1 and CDR2: MNHNY, SVGAGI (reference sequence). This CDR3 spans 14 amino acids. The V end lost 4 bases, the J end lost 0 bases, and 7 bases lay between the germline ends.

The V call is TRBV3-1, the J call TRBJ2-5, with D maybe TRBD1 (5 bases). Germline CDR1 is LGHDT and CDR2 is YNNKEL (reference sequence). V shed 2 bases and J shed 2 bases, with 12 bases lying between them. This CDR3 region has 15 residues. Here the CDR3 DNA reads TGTGCCAGCAGCCAAAAAAGGGGAATTCAAGAGACCCAGTACTTC. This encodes CASSQKRGIQETQYF.

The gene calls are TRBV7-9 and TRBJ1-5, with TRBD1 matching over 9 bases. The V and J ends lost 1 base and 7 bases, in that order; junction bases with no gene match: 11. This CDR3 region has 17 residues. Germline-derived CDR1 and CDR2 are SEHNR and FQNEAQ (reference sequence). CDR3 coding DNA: TGTGCCAGCAGCTTAGGCTCTGGGACAGGGACTAGACAGCCCCAGCATTTT. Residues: CASSLGSGTGTRQPQHF.

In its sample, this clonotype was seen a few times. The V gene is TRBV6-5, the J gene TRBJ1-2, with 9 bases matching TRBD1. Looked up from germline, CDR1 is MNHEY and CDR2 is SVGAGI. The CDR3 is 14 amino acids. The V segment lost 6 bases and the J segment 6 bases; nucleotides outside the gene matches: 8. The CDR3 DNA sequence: TGTGCCAGCAGCCACGGACAGGGGAGCCATGGCTACACCTTC. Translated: CASSHGQGSHGYTF.

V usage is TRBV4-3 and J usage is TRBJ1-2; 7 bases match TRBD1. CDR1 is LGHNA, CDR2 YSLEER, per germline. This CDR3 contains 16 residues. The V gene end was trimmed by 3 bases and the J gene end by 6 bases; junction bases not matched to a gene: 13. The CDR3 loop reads CASSQLTGFGVNGYTF. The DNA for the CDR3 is TGCGCCAGCAGCCAGCTGACAGGGTTTGGCGTAAATGGCTACACCTTC.

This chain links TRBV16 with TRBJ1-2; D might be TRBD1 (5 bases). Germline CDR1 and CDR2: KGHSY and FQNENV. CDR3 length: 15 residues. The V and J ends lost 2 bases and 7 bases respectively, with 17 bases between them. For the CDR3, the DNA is TGTGCCAGCAGCCAAGTTAATGGGGCTACGAGTGGCTACACCTTC. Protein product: CASSQVNGATSGYTF.

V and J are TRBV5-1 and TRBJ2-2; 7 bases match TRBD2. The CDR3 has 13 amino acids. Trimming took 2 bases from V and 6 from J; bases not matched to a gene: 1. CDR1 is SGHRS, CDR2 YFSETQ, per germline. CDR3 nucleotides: TGCGCCAGCAGCTTCCGGGAGGCCGGGGAGCTGTTTTTT. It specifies CASSFREAGELFF. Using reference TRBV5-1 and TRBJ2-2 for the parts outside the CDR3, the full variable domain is KAGVTQTPRYLIKTRGQQVTLSCSPISGHRSVSWYQQTPGQGLQFLFEYFSETQRNKGNFPGRFSGRQFSNSRSEMNVSTLELGDSALYLCASSFREAGELFFGEGSRLTVL.

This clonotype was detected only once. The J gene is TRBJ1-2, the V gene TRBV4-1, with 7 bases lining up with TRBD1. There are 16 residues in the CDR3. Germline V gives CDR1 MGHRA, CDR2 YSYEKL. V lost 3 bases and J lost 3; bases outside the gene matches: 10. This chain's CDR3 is CASSHRPRDRDYGYTF. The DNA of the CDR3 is TGCGCCAGCAGCCATAGACCGCGGGACAGAGACTATGGCTACACCTTC.

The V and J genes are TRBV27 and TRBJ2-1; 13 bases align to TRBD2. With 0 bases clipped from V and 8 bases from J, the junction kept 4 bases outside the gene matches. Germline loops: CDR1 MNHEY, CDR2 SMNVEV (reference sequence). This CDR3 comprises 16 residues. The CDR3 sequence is CASSLSGTSGVDEQFF. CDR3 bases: TGTGCCAGCAGTTTATCAGGGACTAGCGGGGTGGATGAGCAGTTCTTC.

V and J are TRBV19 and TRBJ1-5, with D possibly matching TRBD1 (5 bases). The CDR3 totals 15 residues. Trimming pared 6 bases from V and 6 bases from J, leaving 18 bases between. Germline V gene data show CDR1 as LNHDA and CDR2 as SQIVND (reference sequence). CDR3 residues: CASSSGPLGGQPQHF. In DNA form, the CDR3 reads TGTGCCAGTAGCTCTGGGCCGCTTGGGGGTCAGCCCCAGCATTTT. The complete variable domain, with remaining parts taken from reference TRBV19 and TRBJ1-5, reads DGGITQSPKYLFRKEGQNVTLSCEQNLNHDAMYWYRQDPGQGLRLIYYSQIVNDFQKGDIAEGYSVSREKKESFPLTVTSAQKNPTAFYLCASSSGPLGGQPQHFGDGTRLSIL.

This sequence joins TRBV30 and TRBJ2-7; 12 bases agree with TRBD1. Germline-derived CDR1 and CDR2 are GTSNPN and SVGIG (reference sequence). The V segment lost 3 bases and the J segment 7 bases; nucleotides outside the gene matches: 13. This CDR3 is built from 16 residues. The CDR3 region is CAWRTRLGQGAYEQYF. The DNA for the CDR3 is TGTGCCTGGAGAACCCGTTTGGGACAGGGGGCGTATGAGCAGTACTTC.

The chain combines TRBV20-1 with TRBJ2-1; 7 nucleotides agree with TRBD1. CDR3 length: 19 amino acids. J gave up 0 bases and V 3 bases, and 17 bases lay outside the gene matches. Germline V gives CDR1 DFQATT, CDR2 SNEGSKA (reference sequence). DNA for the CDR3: TGCAGTGCTAGGCGGACAGACAGGGAAACGGCTAGCTCCTACAATGAGCAGTTCTTC. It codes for CSARRTDRETASSYNEQFF.

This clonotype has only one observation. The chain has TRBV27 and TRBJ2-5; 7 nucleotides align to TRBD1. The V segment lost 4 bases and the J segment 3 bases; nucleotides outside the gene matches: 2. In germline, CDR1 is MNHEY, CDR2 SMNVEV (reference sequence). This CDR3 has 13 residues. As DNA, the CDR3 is TGTGCCAGCAGTTCTCAGGGGGAAGAGACCCAGTACTTC. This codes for CASSSQGEETQYF.

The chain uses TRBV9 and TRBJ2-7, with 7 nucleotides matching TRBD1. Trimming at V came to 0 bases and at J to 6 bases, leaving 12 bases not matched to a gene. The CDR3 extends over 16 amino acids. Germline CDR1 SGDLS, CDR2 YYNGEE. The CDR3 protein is CASSVGTGYGQGEQYF. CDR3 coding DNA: TGTGCCAGCAGCGTAGGGACAGGATATGGCCAAGGCGAGCAGTACTTC.

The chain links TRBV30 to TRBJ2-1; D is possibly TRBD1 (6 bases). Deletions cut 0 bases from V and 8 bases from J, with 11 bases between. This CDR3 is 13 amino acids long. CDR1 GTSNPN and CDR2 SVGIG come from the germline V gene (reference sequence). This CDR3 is CAWSVQGLDEQFF. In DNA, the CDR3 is TGTGCCTGGAGTGTACAGGGTCTGGATGAGCAGTTCTTC. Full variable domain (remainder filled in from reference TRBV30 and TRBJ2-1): SQTIHQWPATLVQPVGSPLSLECTVEGTSNPNLYWYRQAAGRGLQLLFYSVGIGQISSEVPQNLSASRPQDRQFILSSKKLLLSDSGFYLCAWSVQGLDEQFFGPGTRLTVL.

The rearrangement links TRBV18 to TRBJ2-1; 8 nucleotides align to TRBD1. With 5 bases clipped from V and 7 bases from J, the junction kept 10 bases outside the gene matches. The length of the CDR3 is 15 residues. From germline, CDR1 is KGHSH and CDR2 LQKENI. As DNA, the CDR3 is TGTGCCAGCTCAGTAGGACAGGGCGAGGCGAATGAGCAGTTCTTC. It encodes CASSVGQGEANEQFF.

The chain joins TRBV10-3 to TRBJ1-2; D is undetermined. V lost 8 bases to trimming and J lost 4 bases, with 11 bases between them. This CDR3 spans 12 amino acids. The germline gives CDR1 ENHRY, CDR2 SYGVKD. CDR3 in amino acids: CAIGIGGYGYTF. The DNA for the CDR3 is TGTGCCATCGGGATTGGAGGCTATGGCTACACCTTC.

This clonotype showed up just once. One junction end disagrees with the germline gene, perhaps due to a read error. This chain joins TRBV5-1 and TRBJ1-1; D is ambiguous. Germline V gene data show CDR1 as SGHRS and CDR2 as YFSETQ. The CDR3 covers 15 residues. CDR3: CASSLERGWDTEAFF. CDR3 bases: TGCGCCAGCAGTTTGGAGCGGGGATGGGACACTGAAGCTTTCTTT.

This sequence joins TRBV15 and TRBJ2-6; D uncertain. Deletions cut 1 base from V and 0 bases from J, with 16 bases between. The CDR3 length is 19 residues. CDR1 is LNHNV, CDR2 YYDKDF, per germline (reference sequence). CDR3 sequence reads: CATSRVRGSFNSGANVLTF. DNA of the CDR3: TGTGCCACCAGCAGAGTACGAGGATCGTTTAACTCTGGGGCCAACGTCCTGACTTTC.